The 24 T cell receptor beta chains below all came from one sample that was sequenced in a study of human T cells and chemical hapten exposure. Time point of the sample: pre-sensitization, week 0. Treatment indicated: therapeutic diphenylcyclopropenone sensitization with weekly scalp DPC. TCRdb reanalysed the RACE reads using MiXCR and keeps one entry per CDR3 protein. The table lists 300,000 to 450,000 distinct CDR3 sequences, 5.1% of them singletons, with just over 2.5% in the top ten. The sequencing used whole blood, collected in connection with sensitization to the hapten diphenylcyclopropenone (DPC). These receptors all stem from a woman in her fifties or sixties with alopecia areata. Some clones in this sample may be carry-over from other donors' samples.

This clonotype was observed many times. The gene calls are TRBV7-9 and TRBJ2-3, with a possible D match to TRBD2 (7 bases). Germline CDR1 and CDR2: SEHNR and FQNEAQ (reference sequence). The CDR3 is made up of 16 amino acids. Trimming removed 5 bases from V and 5 bases from J, with 20 bases in between. CDR3 DNA: TGTGCCAGCAGCCTGAGCGGAGGGGGGGCCTTAGATACGCAGTATTTT. It codes for CASSLSGGGALDTQYF.

A few counts support this clonotype. This chain joins TRBV24-1 and TRBJ2-3; 7 bases map to TRBD2. V lost 9 bases and J lost 8; bases outside the gene matches: 13. The CDR3 consists of 14 residues. The germline CDR1 and CDR2 sequences are KGHDR and SFDVKD. Here the CDR3 DNA reads TGTGCCACCTCCGGGACTAACGACCTCCCTACGCAGTATTTT. The encoded protein is CATSGTNDLPTQYF.

Ten or more counts support this clonotype. The rearrangement links TRBV10-1 to TRBJ2-3; the match to TRBD2 covers 11 bases. V gave up 3 bases and J gave up 5 bases; unmatched junction bases: 4. Germline V gene data show CDR1 as WNHNN and CDR2 as SYGVQD (reference sequence). This CDR3 comprises 15 residues. CDR3 residues: CASSEGLAGGDTQYF. CDR3 coding DNA: TGCGCCAGCAGTGAAGGGCTAGCGGGAGGAGATACGCAGTATTTT.

This clonotype was counted a few times. The V call is TRBV3-1, the J call TRBJ2-7; D assignment may be TRBD1 or TRBD2 (5 bases each). Germline V gene lookup returns CDR1 LGHDT and CDR2 YNNKEL (reference sequence). Trimming removed 5 bases at V and 1 base at J, with 12 bases between. This CDR3 is built from 14 residues. DNA for the CDR3: TGTGCCAGCAGCGAAGGGACCCTTTCCTACGAGCAGTACTTC. Its protein is CASSEGTLSYEQYF.

About this clonotype: A much larger clone differs by one base, so this may be a read error. The rearrangement joins TRBV5-1 to TRBJ2-7; the D gene is possibly TRBD1 (6 bases). The CDR3 is 13 amino acids. Germline CDR1 and CDR2: SGHRS and YFSETQ. Trimming left V 2 bases short and J 9 bases short, with 15 bases between. The CDR3 nucleotides read TGCGCCAGCAGCTTTAGTTCTAGACAGGCGCAGTACTTC. Translation: CASSFSSRQAQYF.

This clonotype has at least ten counts. The chain combines TRBV5-1 with TRBJ2-3, with 15 bases fitting TRBD2. Germline loops: CDR1 SGHRS, CDR2 YFSETQ. After removal of 3 bases from V and 0 bases from J, the junction contained 8 bases not matched to a gene. The CDR3 sequence is 19 residues long. CDR3 sequence (DNA): TGCGCCAGCAGCTCGGGACTAGCGGGAGGAGTGACTAGCACAGATACGCAGTATTTT. Translated: CASSSGLAGGVTSTDTQYF.

This clonotype was seen more than once but under ten times. The chain joins TRBV12-3 or TRBV12-4 to TRBJ2-7; no clear D. V gave up 4 bases and J gave up 4 bases, with 11 bases separating them. The CDR3 has 13 residues. The CDR3 is CASSSLPDYEQYF. The DNA for the CDR3 is TGTGCCAGCAGTTCACTTCCGGATTACGAGCAGTACTTC.

The chain uses TRBV5-1 and TRBJ1-5, with a weak D call TRBD1 (6 bases). V lost 1 base, J lost 0 bases, and 8 bases lay in between. CDR3 length: 15 amino acids. CDR1 SGHRS and CDR2 YFSETQ come from the germline V gene. The CDR3 sequence: CASSLNRDSNQPQHF. CDR3 nucleotide sequence: TGCGCCAGCAGCTTGAACAGGGATAGCAATCAGCCCCAGCATTTT.

This clonotype was seen only a few times. V usage is TRBV20-1 and J usage is TRBJ2-1; 7 bases agree with TRBD2. There are 12 residues in the CDR3. From germline, CDR1 is DFQATT and CDR2 SNEGSKA (reference sequence). V was clipped by 3 bases and J by 9 bases; unmatched bases: 5. The CDR3 region is CSASQGGAEQFF. CDR3 bases: TGCAGTGCTAGTCAGGGAGGGGCTGAGCAGTTCTTC.

As concerns this clonotype: Possible read error: a much larger clone is one base away. The DNA for the CDR3 is TGTGCCAGCAGCTTAGGGCGGGGGAACCAAGAGACCCAGTCCTTC. This sequence encodes CASSLGRGNQETQSF. The rearrangement joins TRBV11-2 to TRBJ2-5; 7 bases align to TRBD2. Germline CDR1 and CDR2: SGHAT and FQNNGV. The CDR3 consists of 15 residues.

This sequence joins TRBV13 and TRBJ1-4; 11 nucleotides align to TRBD1. Trimming cost V 5 bases and J 7 bases; bases outside gene matches: 6. The CDR3 runs to 15 residues. Per germline, CDR1 PRHDT and CDR2 FYEKMQ (reference sequence). CDR3 loop: CASSGKDRGLEKLFF. The CDR3 DNA sequence: TGTGCCAGCAGCGGAAAGGACAGGGGGCTTGAAAAACTGTTTTTT.

V and J are TRBV29-1 and TRBJ2-3; TRBD1 might be the D (6 bases). The germline CDR1 and CDR2 sequences are SQVTM and ANQGSEA. CDR3 length: 13 amino acids. Trimming stripped 4 bases from V and 3 bases from J, with 11 bases between. The CDR3 DNA reads TGCAGCGTTGTTTTCGGACAGACAGATACGCAGTATTTT. This translates into CSVVFGQTDTQYF.

This clonotype was picked up many times. The V and J genes are TRBV7-6 and TRBJ2-7; D is unclear. The germline gives CDR1 SGHVS, CDR2 FNYEAQ. The ends were cut back, 4 bases at V and 7 bases at J, with 11 bases in the middle. The CDR3 consists of 12 residues. The CDR3 region has the DNA TGTGCCAGCAGCTCATCCGCGATGGAGCAGTACTTC. Its protein product is CASSSSAMEQYF.

This clonotype was counted at least ten times. The chain has TRBV29-1 and TRBJ2-5; 7 bases are a match to TRBD1. Germline V lookup: CDR1 SQVTM, CDR2 ANQGSEA. V lost 5 bases to trimming and J lost 1 base; unmatched junction nucleotides: 7. CDR3 length: 14 amino acids. Written as DNA, the CDR3 is TGCAGCGTTCCATGGGCAGGGGGCCAAGAGACCCAGTACTTC. It specifies CSVPWAGGQETQYF.

This clonotype was counted ten times or more. The V and J genes are TRBV12-3 or TRBV12-4 and TRBJ2-1, with 11 bases aligning to TRBD2. Trimming removed 1 base from V and 8 bases from J; junction bases left unmatched: 1. There are 14 residues in the CDR3. CDR3 sequence reads: CASSLGLAGYEQFF. The DNA of the CDR3 is TGTGCCAGCAGTTTAGGACTAGCGGGATATGAGCAGTTCTTC.

This chain connects TRBV5-1 to TRBJ2-1, with unresolved D. The CDR3 extends over 14 amino acids. Trimming took off 5 bases at V and 0 bases at J, with 9 bases between the two ends. Germline loops: CDR1 SGHRS, CDR2 YFSETQ. CDR3 coding DNA: TGCGCCAGCAGGGTTGGAGACTCCTACAATGAGCAGTTCTTC. As protein: CASRVGDSYNEQFF.

This clonotype was detected many times. The chain uses TRBV6-2 or TRBV6-3 and TRBJ2-1, with 8 bases identical to TRBD2. This CDR3 has 16 residues. The germline CDR1 and CDR2 sequences are MNHEY and SVGEGT. After removal of 6 bases from V and 6 bases from J, the junction contained 13 bases not matched to a gene. CDR3 coding DNA: TGTGCCAGCAGCCTTCTCCGGGCGGGAGGCGGCAATGAGCAGTTCTTC. Protein: CASSLLRAGGGNEQFF.

The rearrangement joins TRBV5-4 to TRBJ1-2; D is possibly TRBD1 (5 bases). V was cut by 0 bases and J by 2 bases, with 11 bases left in between. The CDR3 runs 15 residues. Germline V lookup: CDR1 SGHNT, CDR2 YYREEE (reference sequence). The CDR3 DNA is TGTGCCAGCAGCTTGGGTGGCCCAGGGAACTATGGCTACACCTTC. Translation gives CASSLGGPGNYGYTF.

Ten or more counts support this clonotype. The chain uses TRBV15 and TRBJ2-2; a possible D gene is TRBD2 (5 bases). This CDR3 is 14 amino acids long. Germline assignment: CDR1 LNHNV and CDR2 YYDKDF (reference sequence). Trimming took off 4 bases at V and 0 bases at J, with 6 bases between the two ends. The CDR3 sequence: CATSTGTNTGELFF. CDR3 sequence (DNA): TGTGCCACCAGCACGGGGACGAACACCGGGGAGCTGTTTTTT.

This clonotype was recorded a few times. V gene TRBV4-1 combines with J gene TRBJ2-3; D ambiguous. V dropped 3 bases and J dropped 0 bases, with 13 bases sitting between them. The CDR3 is 16 residues long. Germline V gene sequence: CDR1 MGHRA, CDR2 YSYEKL. The CDR3 here is CASSHPDPTSTDTQYF. The CDR3 region has the DNA TGCGCCAGCAGCCATCCCGACCCGACTAGCACAGATACGCAGTATTTT.

The chain combines TRBV29-1 with TRBJ2-1; no firm D call. CDR1 is SQVTM and CDR2 is ANQGSEA in the germline V gene. The CDR3 loop spans 10 amino acids. The V gene lost 8 bases and the J gene lost 8 bases, with 10 bases spanning the gap. Here the CDR3 DNA reads TGCAGCACGAGTCGGGATGAGCAGTTCTTC. This encodes CSTSRDEQFF.

This clonotype came up a few times. The chain couples TRBV12-5 to TRBJ1-6; D perhaps matches TRBD1 (6 bases). Between the trimmed V and J ends, which lost 9 bases and 0 bases, there was a span of 12 bases. The CDR3 covers 15 residues. Germline-derived CDR1 and CDR2 are LGHNT and FRNRAP. The CDR3 DNA follows: TGTGCTAGCCTACAGGGAGGCTCCTATAATTCACCCCTCCACTTT. Its protein is CASLQGGSYNSPLHF.

The gene calls are TRBV11-2 and TRBJ1-2; D is ambiguous. The V gene's germline CDR1 is SGHAT and CDR2 FQNNGV. This CDR3 comprises 15 residues. Trimming took off 1 base at V and 0 bases at J, with 9 bases between the two ends. CDR3 sequence (DNA): TGTGCCAGCAGCTTAGGGCAGGACCCTAACTATGGCTACACCTTC. The encoded protein is CASSLGQDPNYGYTF.

The chain carries TRBV25-1 and TRBJ1-1; D possibly corresponds to TRBD1 (6 bases). V lost 6 bases, J lost 3 bases, and 8 bases lay in between. CDR1 is MGHDK and CDR2 is SYGVNS in the germline V gene. The CDR3 runs 12 residues. This chain's CDR3 is CASRRTDTEAFF. The CDR3 bases are TGTGCCAGCAGGAGGACAGACACTGAAGCTTTCTTT.